This T cell receptor beta chain derives from a study of cytomegalovirus exposure and HLA in healthy donors. Study as a whole: There were around 100 million unique TCR beta sequences, drawn from roughly 200 million T cells, in an earlier analysis.

Germline trimming cut 5 bases from V and 2 bases from J; bases unmatched to any gene: 6. The CDR3 loop spans 14 amino acids. The germline gives CDR1 SEHNR, CDR2 FQNEAQ (reference sequence). Primers for the PCR totalled 60 Vbeta and 13 Jbeta. Measured with immunoSEQ multiplex PCR; TCRdb has only the in-frame clones, and not every one. This repertoire shows 70,000 to 80,000 clones, around 82% found once; its top ten account for about 1.9%. In regard to this clone: Its antigen is currently unknown.

Study-wide findings and caveats: An ancestry cluster, one associated with Asian ancestry, reportedly showed fewer N-insertions than the 666-donor mean in a later analysis. Later on, an analysis tied some 17,000 TCR beta sequences to HLA alleles at 0.05 false discovery rate. TCR beta chain V- and J-gene trimming was linked, in a later analysis, to a missense variant in DCLRE1C.

The sequenced sample was PBMCs. J is TRBJ2-7 and V is TRBV7-9, with 7 bases identical to TRBD2. This sequence originates from a young man in good health and CMV-seronegative. CDR3 in DNA: TGTGCCAGCAGCCCCGGACTAGTCCCCTACGAGCAGTACTTC. This sequence encodes CASSPGLVPYEQYF.